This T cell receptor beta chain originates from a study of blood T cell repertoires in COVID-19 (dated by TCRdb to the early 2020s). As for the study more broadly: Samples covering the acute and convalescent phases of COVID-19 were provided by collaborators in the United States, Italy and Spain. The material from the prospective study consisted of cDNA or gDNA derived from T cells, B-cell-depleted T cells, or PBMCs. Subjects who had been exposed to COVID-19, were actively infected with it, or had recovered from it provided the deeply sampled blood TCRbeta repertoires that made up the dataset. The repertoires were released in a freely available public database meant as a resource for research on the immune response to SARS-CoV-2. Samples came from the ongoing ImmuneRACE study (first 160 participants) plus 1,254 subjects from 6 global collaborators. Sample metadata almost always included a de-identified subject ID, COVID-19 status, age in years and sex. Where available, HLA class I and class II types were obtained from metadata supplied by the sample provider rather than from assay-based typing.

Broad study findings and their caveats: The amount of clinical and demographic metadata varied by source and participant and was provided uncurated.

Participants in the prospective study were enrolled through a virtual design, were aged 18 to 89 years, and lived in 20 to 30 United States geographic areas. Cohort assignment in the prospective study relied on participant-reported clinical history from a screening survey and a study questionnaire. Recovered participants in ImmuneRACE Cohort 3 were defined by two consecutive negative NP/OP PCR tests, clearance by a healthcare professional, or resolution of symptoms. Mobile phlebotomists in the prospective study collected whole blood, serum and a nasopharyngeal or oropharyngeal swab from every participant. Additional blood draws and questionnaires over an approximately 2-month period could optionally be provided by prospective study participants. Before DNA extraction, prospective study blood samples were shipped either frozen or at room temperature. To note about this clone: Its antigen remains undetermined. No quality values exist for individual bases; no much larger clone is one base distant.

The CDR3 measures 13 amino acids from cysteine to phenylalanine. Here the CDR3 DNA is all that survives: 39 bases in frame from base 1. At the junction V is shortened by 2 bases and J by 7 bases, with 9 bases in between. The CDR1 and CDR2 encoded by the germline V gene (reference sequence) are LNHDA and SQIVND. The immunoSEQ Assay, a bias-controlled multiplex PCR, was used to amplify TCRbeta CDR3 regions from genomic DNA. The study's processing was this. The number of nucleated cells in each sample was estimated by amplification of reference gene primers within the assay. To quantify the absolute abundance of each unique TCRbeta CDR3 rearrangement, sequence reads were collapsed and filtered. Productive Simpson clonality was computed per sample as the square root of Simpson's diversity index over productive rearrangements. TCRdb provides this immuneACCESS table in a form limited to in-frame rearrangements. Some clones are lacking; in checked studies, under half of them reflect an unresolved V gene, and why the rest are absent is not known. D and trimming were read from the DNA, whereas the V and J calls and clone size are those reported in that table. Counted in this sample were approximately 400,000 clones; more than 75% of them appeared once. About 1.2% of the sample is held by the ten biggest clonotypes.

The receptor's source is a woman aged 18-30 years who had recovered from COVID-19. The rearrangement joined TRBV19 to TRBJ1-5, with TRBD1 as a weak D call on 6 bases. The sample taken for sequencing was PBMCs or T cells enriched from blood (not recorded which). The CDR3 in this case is CASSIQGKQPQHF. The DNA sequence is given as TGTGCCAGTAGTATACAGGGGAAACAGCCCCAGCATTTT.